These 17 T cell receptor beta chains originate from one sample sequenced in a study of T cell responses to AZD1222 COVID-19 vaccine. Data came from immunoSEQ multiplex PCR; TCRdb stores just in-frame clones and leaves some out. The sample yields more than 95,000 clones, less than 95% seen once. The material was peripheral blood, obtained on day 0 of AZD1222 vaccination. The receptors were gathered from an adult in good health.

The chain combines TRBV19 with TRBJ1-1; no clear D gene. CDR3 size: 11 residues. From germline, CDR1 is LNHDA and CDR2 SQIVND (reference sequence). V was cut by 5 bases and J by 10 bases, with 11 bases left in between. CDR3 protein: CASSYGERAFF. The CDR3 DNA follows: TGTGCCAGTAGTTACGGGGAGCGAGCTTTCTTT.

The chain is built from TRBV28 and TRBJ2-1; 8 positions agree with TRBD2. The germline CDR1 and CDR2 sequences are MDHEN and SYDVKM. The CDR3 is made up of 15 amino acids. Trimming cost V 5 bases and J 6 bases; bases outside gene matches: 9. The CDR3 coding sequence is TGTGCCAGCAGTCGTCTGAGCGGGGGCACCAATGAGCAGTTCTTC. Protein sequence: CASSRLSGGTNEQFF. Complete variable domain (other parts from reference TRBV28 and TRBJ2-1): DVKVTQSSRYLVKRTGEKVFLECVQDMDHENMFWYRQDPGLGLRLIYFSYDVKMKEKGDIPEGYSVSREKKERFSLILESASTNQTSMYLCASSRLSGGTNEQFFGPGTRLTVL.

Regarding this clone: At one end, the junction sequence differs from germline, possibly due to a read error. V usage is TRBV3-1 (or the pseudogene TRBV3-2) and J usage is TRBJ1-2; a weak D match, TRBD1 (5 bases). Germline loops: CDR1 LGHDT, CDR2 YNNKEL (reference sequence). This CDR3 is 14 amino acids long. For the CDR3, the DNA is TGTGCCAGCAGCCAAGATTTGGGGGGTTTGGGTCATCACTTC. This codes for CASSQDLGGLGHHF.

The chain uses TRBV9 and TRBJ2-3, with D unresolved. In germline, CDR1 is SGDLS, CDR2 YYNGEE. The CDR3 consists of 11 residues. Trimming left V 3 bases short and J 4 bases short, with 3 bases between. The CDR3 reads CASSASDTQYF. In DNA form, the CDR3 reads TGTGCCAGCAGCGCCTCAGATACGCAGTATTTT.

The chain uses TRBV28 and TRBJ1-2; D is unclear. The CDR3 covers 12 residues. The V and J ends lost 2 bases and 8 bases respectively, with 9 bases between them. The germline V gene has CDR1 MDHEN and CDR2 SYDVKM. In DNA form, the CDR3 reads TGTGCCAGCAGTTTAGCGGGTTACGGCTACACCTTC. Its protein product is CASSLAGYGYTF.

The chain carries TRBV2 and TRBJ1-5; no clear D. Trimming took 6 bases from V and 5 from J, leaving 5 bases between them. The CDR3 runs 11 residues. Germline values: CDR1 SNHLY, CDR2 FYNNEI. The CDR3 sequence is CASRLYQPQHF. Here the CDR3 DNA reads TGTGCCAGCAGACTATATCAGCCCCAGCATTTT. Drawing the rest from reference TRBV2 and TRBJ1-5, the complete variable domain is EPEVTQTPSHQVTQMGQEVILRCVPISNHLYFYWYRQILGQKVEFLVSFYNNEISEKSEIFDDQFSVERPDGSNFTLKIRSTKLEDSAMYFCASRLYQPQHFGDGTRLSIL.

J is TRBJ2-3 and V is TRBV11-3, with a tentative D call TRBD1 (6 bases). The CDR3 totals 17 residues. V gave up 1 base and J gave up 0 bases, with 14 bases separating them. The germline V gene encodes CDR1 SGHNT and CDR2 YENEEA. CDR3 sequence reads: CASSLAGAGTSTDTQYF. The DNA of the CDR3 is TGTGCCAGCAGCTTAGCAGGAGCCGGGACAAGCACAGATACGCAGTATTTT.

This sequence joins TRBV19 and TRBJ1-6; D gene uncertain. V lost 6 bases, J lost 5 bases, and 11 bases lay in between. The CDR3 has 14 residues. The germline gives CDR1 LNHDA, CDR2 SQIVND (reference sequence). This CDR3 is CASRGTANNSPLHF. For the CDR3, the DNA is TGTGCCAGTAGGGGAACAGCAAATAATTCACCCCTCCACTTT.

This clone was observed a single time. J is TRBJ1-2 and V is TRBV6-5; D not certain. The germline V and J ends were trimmed by 8 bases and 1 base, with 11 bases remaining between them. The CDR3 is made up of 13 amino acids. The germline V gene encodes CDR1 MNHEY and CDR2 SVGAGI. The CDR3 region is CASGTGSNYGYTF. The CDR3 DNA reads TGTGCCAGCGGTACTGGTAGTAACTATGGCTACACCTTC.

This clone was detected a few times. The gene calls are TRBV15 and TRBJ2-3, with 7 bases aligning to TRBD1. The V and J ends lost 0 bases and 10 bases, in that order; junction bases with no gene match: 13. Germline assignment: CDR1 LNHNV and CDR2 YYDKDF (reference sequence). This CDR3 has 16 residues. The CDR3 loop is CATSRDLATGTVAQYF. CDR3 in DNA: TGTGCCACCAGCAGAGATTTGGCCACCGGGACAGTGGCGCAGTATTTT.

The chain carries TRBV2 and TRBJ1-2; a weak D match, TRBD1 (6 bases). The CDR3 loop spans 13 amino acids. Trimming pared 3 bases from V and 5 bases from J, leaving 10 bases between. Germline assignment: CDR1 SNHLY and CDR2 FYNNEI. CDR3 sequence: CASSEGGRYGYTF. The CDR3 DNA reads as TGTGCCAGCAGTGAGGGGGGCAGATATGGCTACACCTTC.

This clone has more than one count but fewer than ten. The rearrangement joins TRBV2 to TRBJ1-6, with a tentative D call TRBD1 (5 bases). Per germline, CDR1 SNHLY and CDR2 FYNNEI. Trimming removed 9 bases from V and 9 bases from J, with 15 bases in between. CDR3 size: 13 residues. The CDR3 is CASTGGLGSPLHF. Written as DNA, the CDR3 is TGTGCCAGTACTGGGGGTTTGGGTTCACCCCTCCACTTT.

This chain connects TRBV30 to TRBJ2-3; no reliable D call. Germline V gives CDR1 GTSNPN, CDR2 SVGIG (reference sequence). V lost 0 bases and J lost 2, with 9 bases in between. This CDR3 is built from 14 residues. The CDR3 DNA reads as TGTGCCTGGAGTGTACTTCAGTCCACAGATACGCAGTATTTT. Its translation: CAWSVLQSTDTQYF.

The V call is TRBV23-1, the J call TRBJ1-5; tentative D call: TRBD1 (6 bases). Being an ORF, TRBV23-1 has a function that is uncertain. The CDR3 covers 17 residues. V lost 6 bases, J lost 0 bases, and 18 bases lay in between. The CDR3 is CASSPVGQPYSNQPQHF. The CDR3 nucleotides read TGCGCCAGCAGCCCGGTTGGACAGCCGTATAGCAATCAGCCCCAGCATTTT.

The chain employs TRBV5-1 and TRBJ2-7; weak D call: TRBD2 (6 bases). Trimming took 0 bases from V and 2 from J, leaving 9 bases between them. This CDR3 has 14 residues. The V gene's germline CDR1 is SGHRS and CDR2 YFSETQ. CDR3 sequence reads: CASSLAAGTYEQYF. CDR3 nucleotide sequence: TGCGCCAGCAGCTTGGCCGCGGGAACCTACGAGCAGTACTTC.

This rearrangement joins TRBV28 to TRBJ1-5; D possibly corresponds to TRBD1 (5 bases). The germline V gene has CDR1 MDHEN and CDR2 SYDVKM. The V end lost 8 bases, the J end lost 9 bases, and 11 bases lay between the germline ends. This CDR3 comprises 11 residues. CDR3 DNA: TGTGCCAGCGCTCGGGGGGGGCCCCAGCATTTT. It encodes CASARGGPQHF.

The chain joins TRBV20-1 to TRBJ1-1; weak D call: TRBD1 (6 bases). V gave up 5 bases and J gave up 3 bases, with 7 bases separating them. Germline lookup yields CDR1 DFQATT and CDR2 SNEGSKA (reference sequence). The CDR3 totals 11 residues. The CDR3: CSAHRDTEAFF. DNA of the CDR3: TGCAGTGCTCACAGGGACACTGAAGCTTTCTTT.